This TCR beta chain was obtained from a study of cytomegalovirus exposure and HLA in healthy donors. Regarding the study as a whole: For most TCR sequences rarity was the rule, although some public TCRs occurred in many donors.

The donors formed part of the roughly 120-subject validation cohort, distinct from the roughly 600-subject first cohort. Germline values: CDR1 SGHVS, CDR2 FNYEAQ. CDR3 size: 11 residues. Trimming took 5 bases from V and 6 from J, leaving 8 bases between them. Here immunoSEQ multiplex PCR was the method, and the copy in TCRdb shows in-frame clones only, minus some. The table records around 400,000 clones, 80% to 90% of them present only once. As to this clone: The antigen is unknown.

This receptor was obtained from a woman aged 18 to 35 in good health and CMV-seronegative. Sequenced input: PBMCs. The rearrangement joins TRBV7-6 to TRBJ2-7; tentative D call: TRBD2 (5 bases). The CDR3 coding sequence is TGTGCCAGCAGCCCCGGAGGCGAGCAGTACTTC. Translation: CASSPGGEQYF.